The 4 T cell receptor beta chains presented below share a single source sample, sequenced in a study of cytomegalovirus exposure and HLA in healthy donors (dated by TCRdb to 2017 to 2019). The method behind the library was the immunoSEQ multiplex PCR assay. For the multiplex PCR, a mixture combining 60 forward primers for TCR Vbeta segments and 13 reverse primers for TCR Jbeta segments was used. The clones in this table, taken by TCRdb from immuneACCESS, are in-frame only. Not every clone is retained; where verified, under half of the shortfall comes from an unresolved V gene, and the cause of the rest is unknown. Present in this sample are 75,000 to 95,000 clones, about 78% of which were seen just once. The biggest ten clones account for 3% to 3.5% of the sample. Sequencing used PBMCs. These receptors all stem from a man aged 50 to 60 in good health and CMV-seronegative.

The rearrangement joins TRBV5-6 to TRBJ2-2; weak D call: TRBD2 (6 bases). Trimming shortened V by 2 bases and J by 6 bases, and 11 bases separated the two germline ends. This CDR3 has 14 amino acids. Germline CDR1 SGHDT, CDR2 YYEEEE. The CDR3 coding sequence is TGTGCCAGCAGCTTCGGCGGGGCCTCCGGGGAGCTGTTTTTT. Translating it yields CASSFGGASGELFF.

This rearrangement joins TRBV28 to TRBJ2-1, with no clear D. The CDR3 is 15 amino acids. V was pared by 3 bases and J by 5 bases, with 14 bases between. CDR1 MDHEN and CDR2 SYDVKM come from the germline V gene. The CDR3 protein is CASSLRPVINNEQFF. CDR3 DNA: TGTGCCAGCAGTTTGCGCCCTGTTATCAACAATGAGCAGTTCTTC.

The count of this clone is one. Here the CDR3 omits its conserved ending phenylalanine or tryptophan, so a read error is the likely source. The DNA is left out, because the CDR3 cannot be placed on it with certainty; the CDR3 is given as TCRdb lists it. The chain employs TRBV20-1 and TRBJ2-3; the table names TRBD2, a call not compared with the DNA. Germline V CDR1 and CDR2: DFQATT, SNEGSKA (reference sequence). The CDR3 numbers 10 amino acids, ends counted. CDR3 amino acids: CSAGLAGGPL.

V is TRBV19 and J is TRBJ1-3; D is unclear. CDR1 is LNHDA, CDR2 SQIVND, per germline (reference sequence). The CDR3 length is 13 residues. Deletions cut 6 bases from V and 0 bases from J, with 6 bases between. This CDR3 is CASSPSSGNTIYF. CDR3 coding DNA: TGTGCCAGTAGCCCGAGCTCTGGAAACACCATATATTTT.